The 30 T cell receptor beta chains listed next were all sequenced from one sample in a study of T cell responses to AZD1222 COVID-19 vaccine. The assay was immunoSEQ multiplex PCR, and TCRdb's table has in-frame clones only and misses some. Of 100,000 to 150,000 clones in the sample, about 87% were seen once. This specimen consisted of peripheral blood, obtained on day 0 of AZD1222 vaccination. These receptors were obtained from an adult in good health.

The chain has TRBV4-1 and TRBJ2-1; no firm D call. The germline V gene encodes CDR1 MGHRA and CDR2 YSYEKL. This CDR3 is 11 amino acids long. Trimming shortened V by 1 base and J by 9 bases, and 4 bases separated the two germline ends. The CDR3: CASSQGGEQFF. CDR3 nucleotide sequence: TGCGCCAGCAGCCAAGGCGGTGAGCAGTTCTTC.

In this sample, this clone turned up once. This sequence joins TRBV2 and TRBJ1-1, with 9 bases identical to TRBD1. The CDR3 covers 13 residues. Per the germline V gene, CDR1 is SNHLY and CDR2 is FYNNEI. With 6 bases clipped from V and 7 bases from J, the junction kept 6 bases outside the gene matches. DNA for the CDR3: TGTGCCAGCAGCAAACAGGGGGCTGTTGAAGCTTTCTTT. Translated: CASSKQGAVEAFF.

This clone was recorded a few times. V is TRBV19 and J is TRBJ1-1; possible D gene TRBD1, 5 bases. The CDR3 covers 14 residues. V was clipped by 10 bases and J by 7 bases, with 22 bases between them. The germline V gene has CDR1 LNHDA and CDR2 SQIVND (reference sequence). CDR3 sequence: CATRSGQMNVEAFF. DNA for the CDR3: TGTGCCACCAGATCGGGGCAGATGAACGTTGAAGCTTTCTTT.

The chain links TRBV27 to TRBJ2-7; 10 nucleotides align to TRBD1. Trimming at V came to 6 bases and at J to 4 bases, leaving 9 bases not matched to a gene. This CDR3 is built from 15 residues. In germline, CDR1 is MNHEY, CDR2 SMNVEV (reference sequence). Here the CDR3 reads CASREGQGESYEQYF. The DNA for the CDR3 is TGTGCCAGCAGAGAAGGACAGGGGGAGTCTTACGAGCAGTACTTC.

The rearrangement links TRBV13 to TRBJ2-7; the D is unclear. Germline CDR1 PRHDT, CDR2 FYEKMQ (reference sequence). V was pared by 0 bases and J by 2 bases, with 8 bases between. The CDR3 has 14 amino acids. The CDR3 reads CASSLGRFAYEQYF. The CDR3 DNA follows: TGTGCCAGCAGCTTAGGTAGATTTGCCTACGAGCAGTACTTC.

CDR3 protein: CASSLTGENTEAFF. In DNA, the CDR3 is TGTGCCAGCAGTTTGACAGGGGAGAACACTGAAGCTTTCTTT. The gene calls are TRBV28 and TRBJ1-1; 8 nucleotides agree with TRBD1. The germline V gene has CDR1 MDHEN and CDR2 SYDVKM. This CDR3 comprises 14 residues. V lost 3 bases, J lost 1 base, and 1 base stayed unmatched.

The V and J genes are TRBV18 and TRBJ2-1, with a possible D match to TRBD2 (5 bases). CDR3 size: 16 residues. V shed 2 bases and J shed 0 bases, with 11 bases lying between them. Germline CDR1 KGHSH, CDR2 LQKENI. CDR3 region: CASSPSGSSSYNEQFF. CDR3 sequence (DNA): TGTGCCAGCTCACCATCGGGGAGCAGCTCCTACAATGAGCAGTTCTTC.

This clone was found a few times. The rearrangement joins TRBV9 to TRBJ2-3; 9 bases fit TRBD2. Germline V gene data show CDR1 as SGDLS and CDR2 as YYNGEE. The CDR3 contains 15 residues. V lost 2 bases, J lost 5 bases, and 6 bases stayed unmatched. CDR3 nucleotides: TGTGCCAGCAGCGTTAGCGGGAGTGGGCAAGATACGCAGTATTTT. Translation: CASSVSGSGQDTQYF. The full variable domain, rest sourced from reference TRBV9 and TRBJ2-3, is DSGVTQTPKHLITATGQRVTLRCSPRSGDLSVYWYQQSLDQGLQFLIQYYNGEERAKGNILERFSAQQFPDLHSELNLSSLELGDSALYFCASSVSGSGQDTQYFGPGTRLTVL.

The V gene is TRBV7-2, the J gene TRBJ2-2, with 9 positions matching TRBD2. The CDR3 has 16 residues. Germline assignment: CDR1 SGHTA and CDR2 FQGNSA. Germline trimming cut 3 bases from V and 3 bases from J; bases unmatched to any gene: 5. The CDR3 spells CASSFRLAGHTGELFF. The CDR3 nucleotides read TGTGCCAGCAGCTTCCGTCTAGCGGGGCACACCGGGGAGCTGTTTTTT.

Only one count was recorded for this clone. The chain couples TRBV7-2 to TRBJ2-7; D gene uncertain. Trimming removed 5 bases from V and 5 bases from J, with 7 bases in between. The CDR3 contains 11 residues. Germline V gene sequence: CDR1 SGHTA, CDR2 FQGNSA. This CDR3 is CASSQAHEQYF. The CDR3 nucleotides read TGTGCCAGCAGCCAAGCCCACGAGCAGTACTTC. Combining the CDR3 with reference TRBV7-2 and TRBJ2-7 gives the whole variable domain GAGVSQSPSNKVTEKGKDVELRCDPISGHTALYWYRQSLGQGLEFLIYFQGNSAPDKSGLPSDRFSAERTGGSVSTLTIQRTQQEDSAVYLCASSQAHEQYFGPGTRLTVT.

This clone was detected only a few times. The gene calls are TRBV7-9 and TRBJ1-2; a possible D gene is TRBD1 (5 bases). This CDR3 is built from 13 residues. Per germline, CDR1 SEHNR and CDR2 FQNEAQ (reference sequence). The V end was cut by 6 bases, the J end by 5 bases, with 13 bases between. In DNA, the CDR3 is TGTGCCAGCAGACCAACGGGGACTTATGGCTACACCTTC. Translating gives CASRPTGTYGYTF.

The chain combines TRBV7-9 with TRBJ1-2; D uncertain. Per the germline V gene, CDR1 is SEHNR and CDR2 is FQNEAQ (reference sequence). CDR3 size: 13 residues. Trimming removed 3 bases at V and 4 bases at J, with 9 bases between. CDR3 amino acids: CASSFKVTYGYTF. CDR3 nucleotide sequence: TGTGCCAGCAGCTTTAAGGTGACCTATGGCTACACCTTC.

V and J are TRBV28 and TRBJ2-7; D is uncertain. Germline-derived CDR1 and CDR2 are MDHEN and SYDVKM. The CDR3 consists of 12 residues. V was cut by 3 bases and J by 2 bases, with 5 bases left in between. CDR3 DNA sequence: TGTGCCAGCAGTTTGTCCACCTACGAGCAGTACTTC. It specifies CASSLSTYEQYF.

V is TRBV19 and J is TRBJ1-5; D gene uncertain. CDR3 length equals 14 residues. The germline V and J ends were trimmed by 3 bases and 0 bases, with 6 bases remaining between them. Germline CDR1 is LNHDA and CDR2 is SQIVND (reference sequence). The CDR3 region has the DNA TGTGCCAGTAGTATGGAAGATAGCAATCAGCCCCAGCATTTT. This codes for CASSMEDSNQPQHF. The full variable domain, completed using reference TRBV19 and TRBJ1-5, is DGGITQSPKYLFRKEGQNVTLSCEQNLNHDAMYWYRQDPGQGLRLIYYSQIVNDFQKGDIAEGYSVSREKKESFPLTVTSAQKNPTAFYLCASSMEDSNQPQHFGDGTRLSIL.

The chain combines TRBV30 with TRBJ2-5; no clear D gene. Between the trimmed V and J ends, which lost 3 bases and 4 bases, there was a span of 12 bases. Per germline, CDR1 GTSNPN and CDR2 SVGIG (reference sequence). There are 13 residues in the CDR3. CDR3 in amino acids: CAWSEGHGETQYF. Written as DNA, the CDR3 is TGTGCCTGGAGCGAAGGGCACGGAGAGACCCAGTACTTC.

The rearrangement joins TRBV27 to TRBJ1-5; TRBD1 aligns across 7 bases. This CDR3 contains 15 residues. V lost 5 bases, J lost 2 bases, and 6 bases stayed unmatched. Germline values: CDR1 MNHEY, CDR2 SMNVEV (reference sequence). This CDR3 is CASSPQGKGNQPQHF. The CDR3 DNA sequence: TGTGCCAGCAGTCCACAGGGGAAGGGCAATCAGCCCCAGCATTTT.

The chain has TRBV27 and TRBJ2-7; D not certain. The germline CDR1 and CDR2 sequences are MNHEY and SMNVEV (reference sequence). V was pared by 6 bases and J by 6 bases, with 15 bases between. The length of the CDR3 is 13 residues. CDR3 coding DNA: TGTGCCAGCAGCCTCCCTATGGGTGGCGAGCAGTACTTC. This sequence encodes CASSLPMGGEQYF.

This clone has just a few counts. V gene TRBV7-9 combines with J gene TRBJ1-6, with a weak D call TRBD1 (6 bases). V was pared by 5 bases and J by 10 bases, with 12 bases between. The CDR3 is 13 residues long. Germline CDR1 and CDR2: SEHNR and FQNEAQ (reference sequence). The CDR3 sequence: CASSPGTNSPLHF. The CDR3 DNA is TGTGCCAGCAGCCCCGGGACAAACTCACCCCTCCACTTT.

J is TRBJ2-1 and V is TRBV5-1; D is perhaps TRBD1 or TRBD2 (5 bases each). The V gene lost 4 bases and the J gene lost 6 bases, with 11 bases spanning the gap. This CDR3 is built from 13 residues. Germline V gene lookup returns CDR1 SGHRS and CDR2 YFSETQ. The CDR3 bases are TGCGCCAGCAGCATAGGGACCTTCAATGAGCAGTTCTTC. Protein sequence: CASSIGTFNEQFF. The full variable domain, rest sourced from reference TRBV5-1 and TRBJ2-1, is KAGVTQTPRYLIKTRGQQVTLSCSPISGHRSVSWYQQTPGQGLQFLFEYFSETQRNKGNFPGRFSGRQFSNSRSEMNVSTLELGDSALYLCASSIGTFNEQFFGPGTRLTVL.

This clone was seen just once. This chain links TRBV4-1 with TRBJ2-7, with 10 bases fitting TRBD1. The CDR3 length is 17 residues. The J segment lost 0 bases and the V segment lost 0 bases, leaving 5 bases of the junction unmatched. Germline V gene lookup returns CDR1 MGHRA and CDR2 YSYEKL. In DNA, the CDR3 is TGCGCCAGCAGCCAAGATTTGGGACAGGGGAGCTCCTACGAGCAGTACTTC. Its translation is CASSQDLGQGSSYEQYF.

The gene calls are TRBV10-1 and TRBJ1-6, with D tentatively TRBD1 (6 bases). V lost 6 bases to trimming and J lost 7 bases, with 16 bases between them. The CDR3 has 15 residues. Germline V gene data show CDR1 as WNHNN and CDR2 as SYGVQD (reference sequence). The CDR3 region has the DNA TGCGCCAGCAGCGCCGAAAGGGGGGCGAATTCACCCCTCCACTTT. This translates into CASSAERGANSPLHF.

This clone was counted a single time. This chain links TRBV11-2 with TRBJ1-1, with 8 bases aligning to TRBD1. The CDR3 extends over 15 amino acids. Germline V CDR1 and CDR2: SGHAT, FQNNGV. V lost 3 bases and J lost 1; bases outside the gene matches: 4. The CDR3 region is CASSFTGGSNTEAFF. As DNA, the CDR3 is TGTGCCAGCAGCTTTACAGGGGGTTCGAACACTGAAGCTTTCTTT.

The chain carries TRBV19 and TRBJ2-7; 8 bases are a match to TRBD1. The V gene's germline CDR1 is LNHDA and CDR2 SQIVND (reference sequence). CDR3 length equals 13 residues. Unmatched junction bases numbered 7, after V lost 6 bases and J lost 6 bases. CDR3 sequence: CASSTMTGAEQYF. The CDR3 region has the DNA TGTGCCAGTAGCACAATGACAGGGGCCGAGCAGTACTTC.

This clone was detected only once. The chain links TRBV6-5 to TRBJ2-7; a weak D match, TRBD1 (5 bases). CDR3 length: 12 residues. The V gene lost 5 bases and the J gene lost 3 bases, with 8 bases spanning the gap. Germline loops: CDR1 MNHEY, CDR2 SVGAGI. In DNA form, the CDR3 reads TGTGCCAGCAGTCTCACAGGCTACGAGCAGTACTTC. Translation: CASSLTGYEQYF.

The rearrangement uses TRBV11-2 and TRBJ2-5; 7 bases align to TRBD2. J lost 1 base, V lost 10 bases, and 9 bases had no gene match. Germline V gene data show CDR1 as SGHAT and CDR2 as FQNNGV. The CDR3 extends over 14 amino acids. DNA of the CDR3: TGTGCCACCTCCCTGGGGGGGGTCCAAGAGACCCAGTACTTC. Translation gives CATSLGGVQETQYF.

The V and J genes are TRBV9 and TRBJ2-6; D not resolved. The CDR3 sequence is 16 residues long. V was trimmed by 4 bases and J by 0 bases, leaving 11 bases between them. Germline V gene data show CDR1 as SGDLS and CDR2 as YYNGEE. The CDR3 region has the DNA TGTGCCAGCAGCCTAGTCAGGCCCTCTGGGGCCAACGTCCTGACTTTC. Protein: CASSLVRPSGANVLTF.

This clone occurred a few times. CDR3 loop: CASSSGLAGEQYF. The CDR3 region has the DNA TGTGCCAGCAGTTCGGGACTAGCGGGGGAGCAGTACTTC. The chain recombines TRBV6-6 with TRBJ2-7; 13 bases fit TRBD2. The CDR3 contains 13 residues. Germline assignment: CDR1 MNHNY and CDR2 SVGAGI (reference sequence). Trimming removed 4 bases from V and 7 bases from J; junction bases left unmatched: 1.

This clone was picked up a small number of times. The rearrangement uses TRBV18 and TRBJ2-3; D remains ambiguous. This CDR3 spans 14 amino acids. Trimming removed 5 bases at V and 2 bases at J, with 11 bases between. Germline V gene sequence: CDR1 KGHSH, CDR2 LQKENI. CDR3 DNA sequence: TGTGCCAGCTCAGCACAACAACACACAGATACGCAGTATTTT. Amino acid sequence: CASSAQQHTDTQYF.

V is TRBV5-1 and J is TRBJ2-7, with TRBD2 as a possible D gene (6 bases). From germline, CDR1 is SGHRS and CDR2 YFSETQ. The V end was cut by 6 bases, the J end by 3 bases, with 13 bases between. This CDR3 spans 13 amino acids. In nucleotides, the CDR3 is TGCGCCAGCACCTGGGACTCCTACTACGAGCAGTACTTC. Its protein product is CASTWDSYYEQYF.

This chain connects TRBV19 to TRBJ2-7; 11 nucleotides match TRBD2. V gave up 1 base and J gave up 0 bases; unmatched junction bases: 5. This CDR3 comprises 17 residues. CDR1 is LNHDA, CDR2 SQIVND, per germline (reference sequence). The CDR3 sequence is CASSIVAGTSGSYEQYF. CDR3 bases: TGTGCCAGTAGTATAGTTGCCGGGACTAGCGGCTCCTACGAGCAGTACTTC.